Here is one T cell receptor (beta chain) with its context. The antigen is not known. The germline gives CDR1 MNHNS, CDR2 SASEGT. The V gene lost 6 bases and the J gene lost 0 bases, with 12 bases spanning the gap. The CDR3 extends over 14 amino acids. This entry belongs to a study of shared clonotypes between healthy human individuals. HIV-negative, healthy adults without recent acute infections or vaccinations were the donors. The table came from immunoSEQ multiplex PCR; TCRdb's copy has only in-frame clones and leaves some out. The sample has about 1.5 million clones, roughly 95% seen once; the top ten hold about 1.2%. Overall study findings and caveats: Naive subsets typically showed greater estimated richness than memory subsets.

This sequence originates from a man aged 25 to 40 in good health. The chain recombines TRBV6-1 with TRBJ2-7; a weak D match, TRBD1 (6 bases). The specimen was naive CD4+ T cells sorted from blood. The subset was: CD45RA+ positively selected. CDR3 protein: CASRAGTFSYEQYF. The CDR3 bases are TGTGCCAGCAGAGCCGGGACATTCTCCTACGAGCAGTACTTC.